Below, 6 T cell receptor beta chains from the same sample are listed, as sequenced in a study of blood T cells in healthy people across ages. For the second PCR, which ran for 7 to 11 cycles, a sample-barcoded 5' primer and a J-beta primer mix were used. Each CDR3 protein is one row after TCRdb ran MiXCR on the 5' RACE reads. Among about 800,000 distinct CDR3 sequences listed, approximately 25% were seen once. The sample also formed part of further work on T cells of mothers and their children.

The sample consisted of blood. Receptors originate from a boy younger than 18 in good health.

This chain joins TRBV5-1 and TRBJ2-1, with D tentatively TRBD1 or TRBD2 (5 bases each). The DNA end lines up better with TRBJ2-7; the J call may be wrong. This CDR3 has 19 amino acids. Germline loops: CDR1 SGHRS, CDR2 YFSETQ. CDR3 in amino acids: CASSLWGREGGSPSYEQYF. CDR3 coding DNA: TGCGCCAGCAGCTTGTGGGGGAGAGAGGGCGGGTCCCCGTCCTACGAGCAGTACTTC.

This clonotype has at least ten counts. V gene TRBV11-2 combines with J gene TRBJ2-7; D not resolved. CDR1 and CDR2 (germline): SGHAT, FQNNGV. The CDR3 covers 15 residues. Trimming pared 0 bases from V and 2 bases from J, leaving 11 bases between. In DNA form, the CDR3 reads TGTGCCAGCAGCTTAGAGGACCTCGCCGCCTACGAGCAGTACTTC. Translation: CASSLEDLAAYEQYF. The entire variable domain, with the rest obtained from reference TRBV11-2 and TRBJ2-7, is as follows: EAGVAQSPRYKIIEKRQSVAFWCNPISGHATLYWYQQILGQGPKLLIQFQNNGVVDDSQLPKDRFSAERLKGVDSTLKIQPAKLEDSAVYLCASSLEDLAAYEQYFGPGTRLTVT.

The sample holds a few counts of this clonotype. This chain connects TRBV7-8 to TRBJ2-3; either TRBD1 or TRBD2 may fit D (6 bases each). V was trimmed by 1 base and J by 3 bases, leaving 14 bases between them. Germline CDR1 SGHVS, CDR2 FQNEAQ. The CDR3 loop spans 16 amino acids. CDR3: CASSLVMGGVTDTQYF. CDR3 in DNA: TGTGCCAGCAGCTTAGTAATGGGGGGCGTAACAGATACGCAGTATTTT.

This clonotype was counted between two and nine times. The chain combines TRBV5-1 with TRBJ2-5; D gene unclear. Germline CDR1 and CDR2: SGHRS and YFSETQ. There are 13 residues in the CDR3. The ends were cut back, 5 bases at V and 3 bases at J, with 11 bases in the middle. The CDR3 DNA is TGCGCCAGCAGTGCACAGCCCGAAGAGACCCAGTACTTC. This gives the protein CASSAQPEETQYF.

This clonotype was detected only a few times. This rearrangement joins TRBV9 to TRBJ2-7; 7 bases fit TRBD2. CDR3 length: 14 residues. V lost 0 bases, J lost 5 bases, and 5 bases stayed unmatched. The germline gives CDR1 SGDLS, CDR2 YYNGEE. This CDR3 is CASSVGTSNNEQYF. Here the CDR3 DNA reads TGTGCCAGCAGCGTAGGGACTAGTAATAACGAGCAGTACTTC. Variable domain in full (rest from reference TRBV9 and TRBJ2-7): DSGVTQTPKHLITATGQRVTLRCSPRSGDLSVYWYQQSLDQGLQFLIQYYNGEERAKGNILERFSAQQFPDLHSELNLSSLELGDSALYFCASSVGTSNNEQYFGPGTRLTVT.

The gene calls are TRBV29-1 and TRBJ2-3, with 7 bases matching TRBD1. The CDR3 sequence is 14 residues long. Germline CDR1 is SQVTM and CDR2 is ANQGSEA. V gave up 5 bases and J gave up 0 bases; unmatched junction bases: 5. DNA for the CDR3: TGCAGCGTTCGCCGGGGACAGAGCACAGATACGCAGTATTTT. It encodes CSVRRGQSTDTQYF.